Listed here are 24 T cell receptor beta chains from one sample, sequenced in a study of cytomegalovirus exposure and HLA in healthy donors. The study ran its PCR with 60 Vbeta and 13 Jbeta primers. The repertoire was sequenced with immunoSEQ multiplex PCR; TCRdb's copy has only in-frame clones and lacks some. The top ten hold more than 1% of the sample, which has 100,000 to 150,000 clones, around three quarters seen once. Input material: PBMCs. Receptor source: a female donor in good health and CMV-seronegative.

This clone was seen a handful of times. V is TRBV6-6 and J is TRBJ2-4; D might be TRBD2 (5 bases). Trimming took off 0 bases at V and 8 bases at J, with 8 bases between the two ends. The germline gives CDR1 MNHNY, CDR2 SVGAGI (reference sequence). CDR3 length equals 13 residues. CDR3 region: CASSYSVGDIQYF. In nucleotides, the CDR3 is TGTGCCAGCAGTTACTCGGTCGGGGACATTCAGTACTTC.

Worth noting for this clone: The conserved phenylalanine or tryptophan normally closing the CDR3 is absent here, so this likely arose from a read error. The rearrangement joins TRBV7-3 to TRBJ1-1; D is perhaps TRBD1 (5 bases). Trimming took 1 base from V and 1 from J, leaving 13 bases between them. Germline V gene lookup returns CDR1 SGHTA and CDR2 FQGTGA. The CDR3 length is 16 residues. CDR3 sequence: CASSLNGGYPNTEAFL. DNA of the CDR3: TGTGCCAGCAGCTTAAACGGGGGGTATCCGAACACTGAAGCTTTCCTT.

The rearrangement joins TRBV5-5 to TRBJ2-5, with D perhaps matching TRBD2 (6 bases). Matching the DNA end better, TRBJ2-7 makes the J call doubtful. Germline lookup yields CDR1 SGHKS and CDR2 YYEKEE (reference sequence). This CDR3 comprises 16 residues. The CDR3 loop is CASSRGGAGMAYEQYF. The CDR3 DNA reads as TGTGCCAGCAGCCGCGGTGGGGCGGGGATGGCCTACGAGCAGTACTTC.

The genes are TRBV19 and TRBJ2-7; 8 nucleotides align to TRBD2. Germline CDR1 and CDR2: LNHDA and SQIVND (reference sequence). Trimming took 5 bases from V and 3 from J; bases not matched to a gene: 18. This CDR3 contains 18 residues. CDR3 nucleotide sequence: TGTGCCAGTAGTGGAAGGAGTCCCCGACGGGAGGGCCTCTACGAGCAGTACTTC. Translating it yields CASSGRSPRREGLYEQYF.

The chain joins TRBV29-1 to TRBJ1-1; D gene unclear. Trimming pared 5 bases from V and 1 base from J, leaving 5 bases between. The CDR3 length is 11 residues. Germline V gene lookup returns CDR1 SQVTM and CDR2 ANQGSEA. This chain's CDR3 is CSVTRNTEAFF. The CDR3 DNA reads TGCAGCGTTACTAGGAACACTGAAGCTTTCTTT.

This clone was observed a few times. V is TRBV9 and J is TRBJ1-4; possible D gene TRBD1, 6 bases. Trimming took off 4 bases at V and 3 bases at J, with 16 bases between the two ends. This CDR3 contains 16 residues. Germline V gene data show CDR1 as SGDLS and CDR2 as YYNGEE. The CDR3 here is CASSLGGLGANEKLFF. The CDR3 nucleotides read TGTGCCAGCAGCCTAGGGGGGCTAGGAGCTAATGAAAAACTGTTTTTT.

This chain links TRBV7-8 with TRBJ2-6; TRBD1 agrees at 7 bases. The V gene's germline CDR1 is SGHVS and CDR2 FQNEAQ. The V gene end was trimmed by 4 bases and the J gene end by 1 base; junction bases not matched to a gene: 10. The CDR3 extends over 18 amino acids. CDR3 amino acids: CASSSLSGQMSGANVLTF. Here the CDR3 DNA reads TGTGCCAGCAGCTCCCTATCGGGACAGATGTCTGGGGCCAACGTCCTGACTTTC. The complete variable domain, with remaining parts taken from reference TRBV7-8 and TRBJ2-6, reads GAGVSQSPRYKVAKRGQDVALRCDPISGHVSLFWYQQALGQGPEFLTYFQNEAQLDKSGLPSDRFFAERPEGSVSTLKIQRTQQEDSAVYLCASSSLSGQMSGANVLTFGAGSRLTVL.

The chain combines TRBV27 with TRBJ2-5; no definite D call. The J call may not be correct, given that the DNA end is closer to TRBJ2-7. The CDR3 covers 12 residues. Germline CDR1 is MNHEY and CDR2 is SMNVEV (reference sequence). The CDR3 reads CASTDSSYEQYF. CDR3 DNA sequence: TGTGCCAGCACAGACTCCTCCTACGAGCAGTACTTC.

The CDR3 DNA reads TGCGCCAGCAGCTTTTTTTCTCGGTTGACAGGGGGGACGGAGACCCAGTACTTC. The encoded protein is CASSFFSRLTGGTETQYF. The chain has TRBV5-1 and TRBJ2-5, with 9 positions matching TRBD1. With 2 bases clipped from V and 5 bases from J, the junction kept 16 bases outside the gene matches. The germline V gene encodes CDR1 SGHRS and CDR2 YFSETQ. The CDR3 totals 18 residues.

In its sample, this clone was seen a few times. The rearrangement links TRBV18 to TRBJ2-1; a possible D gene is TRBD2 (6 bases). Germline lookup yields CDR1 KGHSH and CDR2 LQKENI. The CDR3 runs 14 residues. V lost 3 bases to trimming and J lost 6 bases, with 12 bases between them. The CDR3 here is CASSPWDSSNEQFF. The CDR3 DNA reads TGTGCCAGCTCACCTTGGGACTCGAGCAATGAGCAGTTCTTC.

The gene calls are TRBV30 and TRBJ1-4; tentative D call: TRBD1 (5 bases). The V end was cut by 3 bases, the J end by 8 bases, with 19 bases between. Germline CDR1 reads GTSNPN; CDR2 reads SVGIG (reference sequence). This CDR3 has 15 amino acids. DNA for the CDR3: TGTGCCTGGAGCGCGGGGTCCGGGGGTAGGGAAAAACTGTTTTTT. Translation: CAWSAGSGGREKLFF.

The chain combines TRBV5-4 with TRBJ1-4; D gene uncertain. CDR1 and CDR2 (germline): SGHNT, YYREEE (reference sequence). Between the trimmed V and J ends, which lost 2 bases and 2 bases, there was a span of 13 bases. The length of the CDR3 is 16 residues. The CDR3 coding sequence is TGTGCCAGCAGCTTCGCCCCGGGGAGGACTAATGAAAAACTGTTTTTT. Translation gives CASSFAPGRTNEKLFF. Together with reference TRBV5-4 and TRBJ1-4, the CDR3 gives the full variable domain: ETGVTQSPTHLIKTRGQQVTLRCSSQSGHNTVSWYQQALGQGPQFIFQYYREEENGRGNFPPRFSGLQFPNYSSELNVNALELDDSALYLCASSFAPGRTNEKLFFGSGTQLSVL.

This clone was detected a few times. Other nucleotide sequences from this sample produce the same CDR3. This chain joins TRBV19 and TRBJ2-7; 10 bases line up with TRBD1. The V gene end was trimmed by 3 bases and the J gene end by 4 bases; junction bases not matched to a gene: 3. Germline V gene lookup returns CDR1 LNHDA and CDR2 SQIVND (reference sequence). This CDR3 has 14 amino acids. CDR3: CASSIRTGGYEQYF. Here the CDR3 DNA reads TGTGCCAGTAGTATCCGGACAGGGGGATACGAGCAGTACTTC.

Regarding this clone: Likely a read error: the CDR3 ends without its conserved phenylalanine or tryptophan. This chain connects TRBV18 to TRBJ1-3; 8 positions agree with TRBD1. J gave up 5 bases and V 3 bases, and 6 bases lay outside the gene matches. From germline, CDR1 is KGHSH and CDR2 LQKENI. The CDR3 is made up of 15 amino acids. This CDR3 is CASSPGQGSRNTIYS. The DNA of the CDR3 is TGTGCCAGCTCACCTGGACAGGGATCCCGAAACACCATATATTCT.

The CDR3 bases are TGCGCCAGCAGCTTGGCCTGGCCCTCAGATACGCAGTATTTT. This encodes CASSLAWPSDTQYF. V usage is TRBV5-1 and J usage is TRBJ2-3; D remains ambiguous. The CDR3 contains 14 residues. CDR1 SGHRS and CDR2 YFSETQ come from the germline V gene. Trimming cost V 0 bases and J 4 bases, with 9 bases left between them.

About this clone itself: The junction shows a germline mismatch at one end, possibly a read error. The rearrangement joins TRBV2 to TRBJ2-5, with D uncertain. The CDR3 consists of 10 residues. Germline V gives CDR1 SNHLY, CDR2 FYNNEI. The DNA of the CDR3 is TGTGCCACCCGCGGAGTACATACAAACTTC. This gives the protein CATRGVHTNF.

The chain joins TRBV15 to TRBJ1-5; D gene unclear. Germline V gives CDR1 LNHNV, CDR2 YYDKDF (reference sequence). The CDR3 length is 15 residues. The V and J ends lost 1 base and 8 bases respectively, with 15 bases between them. CDR3 amino acids: CATSRAYSGLEPQHF. CDR3 sequence (DNA): TGTGCCACCAGCAGAGCATACTCAGGTCTGGAGCCCCAGCATTTT.

The chain links TRBV6-1 to TRBJ1-4, with D perhaps matching TRBD1 (6 bases). The CDR3 runs 15 residues. Deletions cut 1 base from V and 8 bases from J, with 14 bases between. Germline assignment: CDR1 MNHNS and CDR2 SASEGT. CDR3 loop: CASSEGQVDREKLFF. CDR3 DNA sequence: TGTGCCAGCAGTGAAGGACAGGTGGACCGCGAAAAACTGTTTTTT.

The chain combines TRBV9 with TRBJ2-7; a weak D match, TRBD2 (6 bases). This CDR3 has 16 residues. Germline V CDR1 and CDR2: SGDLS, YYNGEE. The V gene lost 7 bases and the J gene lost 3 bases, with 23 bases spanning the gap. The CDR3 spells CASSPRPRLDFYEQYF. As DNA, the CDR3 is TGTGCCAGCTCCCCTAGACCGAGACTAGACTTCTACGAGCAGTACTTC.

J is TRBJ2-5 and V is TRBV5-1; 7 bases agree with TRBD2. V lost 0 bases, J lost 5 bases, and 7 bases stayed unmatched. The CDR3 extends over 15 amino acids. Germline V lookup: CDR1 SGHRS, CDR2 YFSETQ. DNA for the CDR3: TGCGCCAGCAGCTTGGCCCTTGCTAGCGGCGAGACCCAGTACTTC. This sequence encodes CASSLALASGETQYF.

The gene calls are TRBV7-6 and TRBJ2-7; a possible D gene is TRBD2 (5 bases). V gave up 0 bases and J gave up 5 bases, with 11 bases separating them. The CDR3 sequence is 14 residues long. Germline CDR1 and CDR2: SGHVS and FNYEAQ. DNA of the CDR3: TGTGCCAGCAGCTTAGCGGGAGAACCAAACGAGCAGTACTTC. It is translated as CASSLAGEPNEQYF.

The genes are TRBV15 and TRBJ1-6; 9 bases align to TRBD1. With V trimmed by 0 bases and J by 10 bases, 4 bases remained unmatched. Germline-derived CDR1 and CDR2 are LNHNV and YYDKDF (reference sequence). This CDR3 spans 15 amino acids. CDR3 sequence: CATSRDSTGGSPLHF. DNA for the CDR3: TGTGCCACCAGCAGAGACTCGACAGGGGGATCACCCCTCCACTTT. Full variable domain (outside the CDR3, taken from reference TRBV15 and TRBJ1-6): DAMVIQNPRYQVTQFGKPVTLSCSQTLNHNVMYWYQQKSSQAPKLLFHYYDKDFNNEADTPDNFQSRRPNTSFCFLDIRSPGLGDTAMYLCATSRDSTGGSPLHFGNGTRLTVT.

The V gene is TRBV7-8, the J gene TRBJ2-7; a weak D match, TRBD1 (5 bases). Trimming took off 1 base at V and 9 bases at J, with 7 bases between the two ends. CDR1 is SGHVS and CDR2 is FQNEAQ in the germline V gene. CDR3 size: 11 residues. CDR3 nucleotides: TGTGCCAGCAGCTTAGGCAGGGCGCAGTACTTC. Protein sequence: CASSLGRAQYF.

The rearrangement uses TRBV4-1 and TRBJ1-2, with unresolved D. The CDR3 has 18 amino acids. V was cut by 1 base and J by 1 base, with 19 bases left in between. Germline V CDR1 and CDR2: MGHRA, YSYEKL. CDR3 nucleotide sequence: TGCGCCAGCAGCCAAGTTACTGGGCCGACGATGAATAACTATGGCTACACCTTC. Translation: CASSQVTGPTMNNYGYTF.